Following are 21 T cell receptor beta chains from one sample sequenced in a study of shared clonotypes between healthy human individuals. Clones were sequenced by immunoSEQ multiplex PCR, and TCRdb holds only the in-frame ones, with some missing. Of about 1.9 million clones listed, just over 90% are singletons. As defined, naive CD8 cells were CD45RO-negative and positively selected for CCR7, with terminally differentiated effector memory CD45RA+ cells excluded. Material: naive CD8+ T cells from PBMCs. Receptor source: a man younger than 35 in good health. Some clones in this sample may be carry-over from other donors' samples.

This chain joins TRBV27 and TRBJ2-7, with 7 bases identical to TRBD2. Germline-derived CDR1 and CDR2 are MNHEY and SMNVEV (reference sequence). Trimming removed 3 bases from V and 6 bases from J; junction bases left unmatched: 8. There are 14 residues in the CDR3. CDR3 region: CASSLRGLWGEQYF. CDR3 sequence (DNA): TGTGCCAGCAGTTTGCGGGGGTTATGGGGCGAGCAGTACTTC.

CDR3 sequence (DNA): TGTGCCAGCAGCGTAGCTAAGGGTGAGCAGTACTTC. Its protein product is CASSVAKGEQYF. The rearrangement uses TRBV9 and TRBJ2-7; no reliable D call. CDR3 length: 12 residues. The germline V gene encodes CDR1 SGDLS and CDR2 YYNGEE. V lost 0 bases and J 7 bases, leaving 8 bases between the germline ends. The variable domain in full, completed from reference TRBV9 and TRBJ2-7, reads DSGVTQTPKHLITATGQRVTLRCSPRSGDLSVYWYQQSLDQGLQFLIQYYNGEERAKGNILERFSAQQFPDLHSELNLSSLELGDSALYFCASSVAKGEQYFGPGTRLTVT.

V gene TRBV5-1 combines with J gene TRBJ2-1; D remains unclear. With 0 bases removed from V and 5 bases from J, the gap between germline ends came to 18 bases. The CDR3 runs to 17 residues. Germline V gives CDR1 SGHRS, CDR2 YFSETQ. Written as DNA, the CDR3 is TGCGCCAGCAGCTTGGGATGGCAACCGAGGCCCCACAATGAGCAGTTCTTC. Residues: CASSLGWQPRPHNEQFF.

The chain carries TRBV5-6 and TRBJ1-2; unclear D gene. From germline, CDR1 is SGHDT and CDR2 YYEEEE. The CDR3 has 13 amino acids. The ends were cut back, 2 bases at V and 8 bases at J, with 13 bases in the middle. The chain's CDR3 is CASSFPGRGGYTF. CDR3 DNA: TGTGCCAGCAGCTTCCCCGGGAGAGGAGGCTACACCTTC.

This chain uses TRBV27 with TRBJ2-3; TRBD2 might be the D (5 bases). Germline CDR1 MNHEY, CDR2 SMNVEV (reference sequence). Trimming cost V 2 bases and J 6 bases, with 12 bases left between them. The CDR3 spans 14 residues. CDR3 in amino acids: CASSLDPGTDTQYF. Written as DNA, the CDR3 is TGTGCCAGCAGTTTAGACCCGGGAACGGATACGCAGTATTTT.

V gene TRBV13 combines with J gene TRBJ1-2, with D uncertain. Germline CDR1 is PRHDT and CDR2 is FYEKMQ (reference sequence). The CDR3 runs 15 residues. Trimming shortened V by 0 bases and J by 6 bases, and 14 bases separated the two germline ends. CDR3 in amino acids: CASSLGTPDLDGYTF. The CDR3 DNA reads as TGTGCCAGCAGCTTAGGAACACCTGATCTTGATGGCTACACCTTC.

V usage is TRBV7-9 and J usage is TRBJ2-1; D unresolved. The CDR3 has 14 residues. Germline lookup yields CDR1 SEHNR and CDR2 FQNEAQ (reference sequence). Between the trimmed V and J ends, which lost 5 bases and 0 bases, there was a span of 8 bases. DNA of the CDR3: TGTGCCAGCAGCCAACTGCTCTCCTACAATGAGCAGTTCTTC. Protein product: CASSQLLSYNEQFF.

The chain's CDR3 is CASSISLAGVGYEQYF. CDR3 bases: TGTGCCAGTAGTATAAGCCTAGCGGGAGTGGGCTACGAGCAGTACTTC. The chain recombines TRBV19 with TRBJ2-7; 10 positions match TRBD2. The germline gives CDR1 LNHDA, CDR2 SQIVND (reference sequence). Trimming removed 2 bases from V and 3 bases from J; junction bases left unmatched: 7. The length of the CDR3 is 16 residues.

In the case of this clone: At one end the junction does not follow the germline gene, possibly because of a read error. The rearrangement links TRBV11-2 to TRBJ2-7; D is uncertain. Germline V gene sequence: CDR1 SGHAT, CDR2 FQNNGV. This CDR3 has 13 residues. The CDR3 region is CASSPPTSSEQYF. The CDR3 DNA sequence: TGTGCCAGCAGCCCCCCGACGTCCTCCGAGCAGTACTTC.

The chain couples TRBV27 to TRBJ2-1; TRBD2 matches at 9 bases. The CDR3 contains 14 residues. From germline, CDR1 is MNHEY and CDR2 SMNVEV (reference sequence). V was clipped by 8 bases and J by 7 bases; unmatched bases: 9. CDR3 nucleotide sequence: TGTGCCAGCCCTCCGCGGGAGGGCCGTAATGAGCAGTTCTTC. It is translated as CASPPREGRNEQFF.

This chain links TRBV4-2 with TRBJ2-1; 7 bases are a match to TRBD2. Trimming took 4 bases from V and 0 from J; bases not matched to a gene: 6. This CDR3 has 16 residues. Per germline, CDR1 LGHNA and CDR2 YNFKEQ. The DNA of the CDR3 is TGTGCCAGCAGCCTAAGTCGCGGGAGCTCCTACAATGAGCAGTTCTTC. It encodes CASSLSRGSSYNEQFF.

The J gene is TRBJ2-5, the V gene TRBV27, with TRBD1 identical over 10 bases. The CDR3 sequence is 16 residues long. V was clipped by 0 bases and J by 1 base; unmatched bases: 2. Looked up from germline, CDR1 is MNHEY and CDR2 is SMNVEV (reference sequence). The CDR3 DNA is TGTGCCAGCAGTTTATCGGGACAGGGGTCCCAAGAGACCCAGTACTTC. Translating it yields CASSLSGQGSQETQYF.

V usage is TRBV10-3 and J usage is TRBJ1-1; TRBD1 matches 7 bases. V dropped 2 bases and J dropped 2; count of bases not matched to a gene: 5. Germline V gene data show CDR1 as ENHRY and CDR2 as SYGVKD. The CDR3 has 15 residues. CDR3 DNA: TGTGCCATCAGTGAGCGTACAGGGGTCAACACTGAAGCTTTCTTT. This gives the protein CAISERTGVNTEAFF.

V and J are TRBV29-1 and TRBJ2-7; a possible D gene is TRBD1 (5 bases). Germline V gene lookup returns CDR1 SQVTM and CDR2 ANQGSEA. The length of the CDR3 is 10 residues. The V end was cut by 6 bases, the J end by 5 bases, with 8 bases between. CDR3 DNA sequence: TGCAGCGTCCTAGGGGACGAGCAGTACTTC. Translation: CSVLGDEQYF.

Comments on this clone: In the same sample, other DNA sequences code for this CDR3. This chain links TRBV27 with TRBJ2-1, with D perhaps assigned TRBD1 or TRBD2 (5 bases each). CDR3 length: 15 amino acids. Trimming pared 2 bases from V and 1 base from J, leaving 9 bases between. Germline CDR1 is MNHEY and CDR2 is SMNVEV (reference sequence). Here the CDR3 reads CASSLGTVSYNEQFF. The CDR3 bases are TGTGCCAGCAGTTTAGGGACCGTTTCCTACAATGAGCAGTTCTTC.

This clone was observed a few times. This chain uses TRBV4-1 with TRBJ1-4, with TRBD1 matching 7 bases. The CDR3 runs 16 residues. With V trimmed by 4 bases and J by 0 bases, 5 bases remained unmatched. CDR1 MGHRA and CDR2 YSYEKL come from the germline V gene. In DNA, the CDR3 is TGCGCCAGCAGCCTGGGGACAGCTGCAACTAATGAAAAACTGTTTTTT. As protein: CASSLGTAATNEKLFF.

This chain links TRBV11-2 with TRBJ1-4; unclear D gene. Germline lookup yields CDR1 SGHAT and CDR2 FQNNGV. The CDR3 sequence is 13 residues long. V dropped 2 bases and J dropped 10 bases, with 11 bases sitting between them. CDR3: CASSLRSEGKLFF. The CDR3 nucleotides read TGTGCCAGCAGCTTAAGGTCGGAGGGAAAACTGTTTTTT.

A remark on this clone: Other DNA variants within this sample encode the same CDR3. V gene TRBV27 combines with J gene TRBJ1-3; D remains unclear. With 2 bases removed from V and 1 base from J, the gap between germline ends came to 6 bases. The length of the CDR3 is 14 residues. Germline CDR1 and CDR2: MNHEY and SMNVEV (reference sequence). Written as DNA, the CDR3 is TGTGCCAGCAGTTTAAGAGGGTCTGGAAACACCATATATTTT. It translates to CASSLRGSGNTIYF.

The rearrangement uses TRBV28 and TRBJ2-7; D possibly corresponds to TRBD1 (6 bases). V dropped 5 bases and J dropped 2 bases, with 16 bases sitting between them. The length of the CDR3 is 15 residues. Germline CDR1 is MDHEN and CDR2 is SYDVKM. The DNA for the CDR3 is TGTGCCAGCAGTACGGGACACGAGCACCCCTACGAGCAGTACTTC. The encoded protein is CASSTGHEHPYEQYF.

The chain couples TRBV29-1 to TRBJ2-3, with D maybe TRBD1 (6 bases). Germline V gene lookup returns CDR1 SQVTM and CDR2 ANQGSEA. The V end lost 7 bases, the J end lost 5 bases, and 13 bases lay between the germline ends. The CDR3 totals 12 residues. CDR3 DNA: TGCAGCGCCAAGGTACAGGGAGATACGCAGTATTTT. Its translation is CSAKVQGDTQYF.

V usage is TRBV6-5 and J usage is TRBJ1-1; 8 bases match TRBD1. The V segment lost 5 bases and the J segment 5 bases; nucleotides outside the gene matches: 7. The CDR3 loop spans 14 amino acids. CDR1 is MNHEY, CDR2 SVGAGI, per germline. The CDR3: CASSPDRVGTEAFF. The CDR3 bases are TGTGCCAGCAGTCCGGACAGGGTGGGTACTGAAGCTTTCTTT.